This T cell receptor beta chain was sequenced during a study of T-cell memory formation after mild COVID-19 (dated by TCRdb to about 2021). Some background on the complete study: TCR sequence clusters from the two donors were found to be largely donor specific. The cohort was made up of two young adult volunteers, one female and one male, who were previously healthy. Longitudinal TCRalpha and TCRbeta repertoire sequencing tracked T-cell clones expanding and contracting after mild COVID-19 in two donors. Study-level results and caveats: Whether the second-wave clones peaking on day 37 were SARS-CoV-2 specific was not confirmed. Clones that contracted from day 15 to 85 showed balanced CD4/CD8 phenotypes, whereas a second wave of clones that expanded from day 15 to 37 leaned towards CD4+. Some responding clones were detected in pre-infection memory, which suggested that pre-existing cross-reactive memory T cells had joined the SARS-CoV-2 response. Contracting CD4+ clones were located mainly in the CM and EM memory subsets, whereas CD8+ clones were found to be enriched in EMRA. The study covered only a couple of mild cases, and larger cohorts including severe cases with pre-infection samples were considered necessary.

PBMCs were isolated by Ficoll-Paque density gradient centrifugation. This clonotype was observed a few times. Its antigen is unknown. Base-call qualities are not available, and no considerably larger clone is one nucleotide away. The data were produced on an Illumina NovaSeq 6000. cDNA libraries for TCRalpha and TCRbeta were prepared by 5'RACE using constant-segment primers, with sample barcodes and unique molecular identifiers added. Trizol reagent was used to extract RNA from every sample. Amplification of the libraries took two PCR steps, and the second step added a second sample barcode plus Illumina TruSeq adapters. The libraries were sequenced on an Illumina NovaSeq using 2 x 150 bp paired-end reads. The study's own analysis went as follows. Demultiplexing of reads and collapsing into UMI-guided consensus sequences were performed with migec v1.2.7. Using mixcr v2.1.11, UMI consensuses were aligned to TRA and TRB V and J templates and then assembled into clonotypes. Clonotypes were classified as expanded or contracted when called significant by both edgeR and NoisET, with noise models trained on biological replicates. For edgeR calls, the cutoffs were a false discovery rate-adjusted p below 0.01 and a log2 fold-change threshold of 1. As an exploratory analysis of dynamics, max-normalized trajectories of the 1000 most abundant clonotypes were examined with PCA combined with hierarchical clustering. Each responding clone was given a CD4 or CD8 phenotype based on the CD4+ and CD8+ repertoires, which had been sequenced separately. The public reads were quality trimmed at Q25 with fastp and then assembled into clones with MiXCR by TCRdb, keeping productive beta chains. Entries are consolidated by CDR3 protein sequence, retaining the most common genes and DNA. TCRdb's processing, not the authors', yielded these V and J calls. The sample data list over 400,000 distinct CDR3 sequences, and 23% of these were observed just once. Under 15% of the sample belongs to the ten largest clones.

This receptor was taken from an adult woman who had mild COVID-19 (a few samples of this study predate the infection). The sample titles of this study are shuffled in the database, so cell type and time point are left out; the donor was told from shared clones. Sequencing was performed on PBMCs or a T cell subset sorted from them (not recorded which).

The DNA sequence is as follows: TGTGCCAGCAGCCCGACACCCACAGGGGAAGCTTTCTTT. The translation is CASSPTPTGEAFF. Here the chain combines TRBV7-3 and TRBJ1-1; 6 matching bases give a weak D call of TRBD1. The CDR3, from cysteine to phenylalanine, totals 13 residues. The CDR3 DNA has 39 bases and is translated from base 1. V is pared back by 5 bases and J by 8 bases, with 15 bases lying between the germline termini. CDR1 and CDR2 were assigned from the germline V gene as SGHTA and FQGTGA.